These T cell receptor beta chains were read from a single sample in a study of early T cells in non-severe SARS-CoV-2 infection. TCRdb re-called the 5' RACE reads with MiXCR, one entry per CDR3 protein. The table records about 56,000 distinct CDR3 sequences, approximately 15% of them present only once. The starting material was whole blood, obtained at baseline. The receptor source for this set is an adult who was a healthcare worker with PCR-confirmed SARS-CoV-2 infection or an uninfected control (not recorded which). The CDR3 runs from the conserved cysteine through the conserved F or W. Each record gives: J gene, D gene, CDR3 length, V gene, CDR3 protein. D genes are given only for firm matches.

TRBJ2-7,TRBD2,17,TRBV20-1,CSAVGDPGLATSYEQYF
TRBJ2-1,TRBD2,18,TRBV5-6,CASRELRTSGAFYNEQFF
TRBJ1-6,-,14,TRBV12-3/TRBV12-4,CASSLSDSGVTLHF
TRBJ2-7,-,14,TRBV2,CASSVQRSSYEQYF
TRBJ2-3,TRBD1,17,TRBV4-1,CASSQFWPRGPTDTQYF
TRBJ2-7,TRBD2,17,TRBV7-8,CASSQTSGGAIPYEQYF
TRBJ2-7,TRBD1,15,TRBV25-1,CASSGRFRGRYEQYF
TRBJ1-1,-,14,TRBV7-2,CASSLAKQGTEAFF
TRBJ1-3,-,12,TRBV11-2,CASSLGGNTIYF
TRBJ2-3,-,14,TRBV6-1,CASAVGTSTDTQYF
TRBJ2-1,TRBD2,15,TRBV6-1,CASSTGTSGYNEQFF
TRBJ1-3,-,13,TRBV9,CASSVSSGNTIYF
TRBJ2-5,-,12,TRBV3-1,CASRQLRETQYF
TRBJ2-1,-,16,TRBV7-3,CASSLMAGRSYNEQFF
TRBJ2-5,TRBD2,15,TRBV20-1,CSARGLAGRQETQYF
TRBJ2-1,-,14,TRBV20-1,CSARDQRSYNEQFF
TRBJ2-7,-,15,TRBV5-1,CASSPEADSSYEQYF
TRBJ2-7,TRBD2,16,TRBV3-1,CASSQDVRLALYEQYF
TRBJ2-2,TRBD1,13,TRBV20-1,CSAKGANTGELFF
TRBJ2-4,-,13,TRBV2,CASKRRDQAIQYF
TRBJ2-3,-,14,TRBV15,CATSTEAYLGTQYF
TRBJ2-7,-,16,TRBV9,CASSVASGGTTYEQYF
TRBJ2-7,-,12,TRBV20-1,CSASGGNYEQYF
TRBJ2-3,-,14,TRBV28,CASSPPFSTDTQYF
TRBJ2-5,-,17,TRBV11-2,CASSWSYEASGAGTQYF
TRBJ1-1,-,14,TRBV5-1,CASSQTSPNTEAFF
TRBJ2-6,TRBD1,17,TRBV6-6,CASSSQGQNSGANVLTF
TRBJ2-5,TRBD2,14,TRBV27,CASSSWTSQETQYF
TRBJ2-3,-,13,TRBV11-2,CASSLDLSDTQYF
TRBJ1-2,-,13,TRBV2,CASSDVPYYGYTF
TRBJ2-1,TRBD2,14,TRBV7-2,CASGTSASYNEQFF
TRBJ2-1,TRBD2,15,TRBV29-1,CSVEGSGSSYNEQFF
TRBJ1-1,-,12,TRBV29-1,CSVMTRNTEAFF
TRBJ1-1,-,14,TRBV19,CASSMAPMNTEAFF
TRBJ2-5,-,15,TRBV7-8,CASSTRQSTEETQYF